This passage covers 18 T cell receptor beta chains from one sample sequenced in a study. TCRdb reprocessed the RT-PCR reads via MiXCR and lists one record per CDR3 protein. The sample contains about 680,000 distinct CDR3 sequences, 14% of which appear only once. The sequenced material came from memory CD4+ T cells from blood. The receptors shown here come from a female donor in good health, serving as a healthy control.

V and J are TRBV20-1 and TRBJ2-2; D might be TRBD1 or TRBD2, each matching 5 bases. V was cut by 5 bases and J by 1 base, with 14 bases left in between. The CDR3 length is 15 residues. Germline V gene lookup returns CDR1 DFQATT and CDR2 SNEGSKA (reference sequence). In nucleotides, the CDR3 is TGCAGTGCTCCGACGGCAGGGAGGAACACCGGGGAGCTGTTTTTT. It specifies CSAPTAGRNTGELFF.

The chain carries TRBV12-3 or TRBV12-4 and TRBJ1-4; 7 bases are a match to TRBD1. The CDR3 has 14 amino acids. Trimming cost V 7 bases and J 6 bases; bases outside gene matches: 8. CDR3 DNA sequence: TGTGCCAGCAACAGGGGTTCCCCTCATGAAAAACTGTTTTTT. This codes for CASNRGSPHEKLFF.

This clonotype was seen ten or more times. The gene calls are TRBV30 and TRBJ2-3, with 9 bases lining up with TRBD2. Germline values: CDR1 GTSNPN, CDR2 SVGIG (reference sequence). The trim removed 3 bases at V and 3 bases at J, leaving 4 bases unmatched. The length of the CDR3 is 14 residues. DNA of the CDR3: TGTGCCTGGAGCCAAGGACTAGCGACAGATACGCAGTATTTT. It yields the protein CAWSQGLATDTQYF.

V usage is TRBV7-9 and J usage is TRBJ1-1; D gene uncertain. V gave up 5 bases and J gave up 8 bases, with 18 bases separating them. Germline CDR1 reads SEHNR; CDR2 reads FQNEAQ (reference sequence). The CDR3 runs to 14 residues. The CDR3 reads CASSVLGAYREAFF. DNA of the CDR3: TGTGCCAGCAGCGTACTCGGAGCGTACCGCGAAGCTTTCTTT.

This clonotype was observed at least ten times. V gene TRBV12-3 or TRBV12-4 combines with J gene TRBJ2-1; 9 nucleotides match TRBD2. V trimming: 3 bases; J trimming: 0 bases; junction bases outside the gene matches: 9. This CDR3 has 18 amino acids. The CDR3 loop reads CASSFLAGSRSSYNEQFF. The CDR3, as DNA: TGTGCCAGCAGTTTCCTAGCGGGGAGCCGGAGCTCCTACAATGAGCAGTTCTTC.

This clonotype was seen ten or more times. The chain uses TRBV6-5 and TRBJ2-3, with 10 nucleotides matching TRBD2. This CDR3 comprises 16 residues. After removal of 10 bases from V and 2 bases from J, the junction contained 12 bases not matched to a gene. The germline gives CDR1 MNHEY, CDR2 SVGAGI. CDR3: CATRLAGAHYTDTQYF. For the CDR3, the DNA is TGTGCCACAAGGCTAGCGGGAGCCCATTACACAGATACGCAGTATTTT.

Only a few counts were recorded for this clonotype. The chain couples TRBV6-5 to TRBJ1-5, with D maybe TRBD1 (6 bases). V lost 9 bases and J lost 0, with 6 bases in between. The CDR3 consists of 12 residues. The V gene's germline CDR1 is MNHEY and CDR2 SVGAGI. CDR3 residues: CARGGSNQPQHF. DNA for the CDR3: TGTGCCAGAGGGGGTAGCAATCAGCCCCAGCATTTT.

The chain is built from TRBV11-2 and TRBJ2-7; D is perhaps TRBD2 (6 bases). Trimming pared 0 bases from V and 4 bases from J, leaving 19 bases between. The CDR3 is 17 amino acids. Germline V lookup: CDR1 SGHAT, CDR2 FQNNGV. The CDR3 DNA reads as TGTGCCAGCAGCTTAGATAAGGATAGCGGTAATACGTACGAGCAGTACTTC. It codes for CASSLDKDSGNTYEQYF.

This clonotype was detected many times. This chain connects TRBV6-2 or TRBV6-3 to TRBJ2-7; perhaps TRBD2 as D (5 bases). The CDR3 consists of 14 residues. Germline CDR1 reads MNHEY; CDR2 reads SVGEGT. Deletions cut 7 bases from V and 0 bases from J, with 13 bases between. The CDR3 reads CASISGDASYEQYF. The CDR3 bases are TGTGCCAGCATCAGCGGTGACGCCTCCTACGAGCAGTACTTC.

With regard to this clonotype: Compared with germline, one end of the junction differs, possibly owing to a read error. The chain joins TRBV27 to TRBJ2-7; 13 nucleotides line up with TRBD2. Germline V gene lookup returns CDR1 MNHEY and CDR2 SMNVEV (reference sequence). The CDR3 is made up of 14 amino acids. CDR3 loop: CASSFRLAGGRPLF. CDR3 coding DNA: TGTGCCAGCAGTTTTCGACTAGCGGGAGGCCGCCCCCTCTTC.

This clonotype qualifies as medium-sized. The chain joins TRBV20-1 to TRBJ1-5; TRBD1 aligns across 7 bases. Germline CDR1 reads DFQATT; CDR2 reads SNEGSKA (reference sequence). V gave up 3 bases and J gave up 6 bases; unmatched junction bases: 5. CDR3 length: 13 residues. The DNA of the CDR3 is TGCAGTGCTAGCGACAGGGTGGCTCAGCCCCAGCATTTT. Its protein is CSASDRVAQPQHF.

This clonotype showed up many times. At one end the junction does not follow the germline gene, possibly because of a read error. CDR3 protein: CASSFSSGTSGRETQYF. CDR3 sequence (DNA): TGTGCTAGCAGTTTTTCTTCCGGGACTAGCGGGAGAGAGACCCAGTACTTC. The chain links TRBV7-7 to TRBJ2-5, with TRBD2 matching over 14 bases. Germline V gives CDR1 SSHAT, CDR2 FNYEAQ (reference sequence). The CDR3 sequence is 17 residues long. Using reference TRBV7-7 and TRBJ2-5 for the parts outside the CDR3, the full variable domain is GAGVSQSPRYKVTKRGQDVTLRCDPISSHATLYWYQQALGQGPEFLTYFNYEAQPDKSGLPSDRFSAERPEGSISTLTIQRTEQRDSAMYRCASSFSSGTSGRETQYFGPGTRLLVL.

The chain recombines TRBV6-4 with TRBJ2-3; perhaps D is TRBD1 or TRBD2 (6 bases each). The CDR3 has 15 residues. Trimming stripped 3 bases from V and 2 bases from J, with 12 bases between. Germline V gene data show CDR1 as MRHNA and CDR2 as SNTAGT. The CDR3 coding sequence is TGTGCCAGCAGTGAAACCGGGGGCTACACAGATACGCAGTATTTT. Protein: CASSETGGYTDTQYF.

This clonotype was found a few times. The chain links TRBV10-2 to TRBJ2-7; 7 bases line up with TRBD1. V shed 5 bases, J shed 2 bases, and the junction held 9 bases outside the gene matches. This CDR3 has 15 amino acids. Germline values: CDR1 WSHSY, CDR2 SAAADI. CDR3 loop: CASSSPTGTAYEQYF. The CDR3 DNA is TGCGCCAGCAGTTCCCCAACCGGGACAGCCTACGAGCAGTACTTC.

This clonotype was counted a few times. The chain recombines TRBV4-2 with TRBJ1-1; D is undetermined. This CDR3 has 13 amino acids. Germline V gene data show CDR1 as LGHNA and CDR2 as YNFKEQ. Trimming took 4 bases from V and 6 from J, leaving 12 bases between them. The chain's CDR3 is CASSPHSFPEAFF. Here the CDR3 DNA reads TGTGCCAGCAGCCCCCATTCCTTCCCTGAAGCTTTCTTT.

This chain links TRBV9 with TRBJ2-2; D is unresolved. CDR1 and CDR2 from the germline V gene are SGDLS and YYNGEE. Trimming took 5 bases from V and 1 from J, leaving 12 bases between them. CDR3 length: 15 residues. The CDR3 reads CASRAGLMNTGELFF. The CDR3 DNA is TGTGCCAGCAGGGCCGGGCTCATGAACACCGGGGAGCTGTTTTTT.

In its sample, this clonotype was seen many times. The chain combines TRBV5-1 with TRBJ2-7, with 7 nucleotides matching TRBD2. There are 15 residues in the CDR3. The germline gives CDR1 SGHRS, CDR2 YFSETQ. J lost 0 bases, V lost 1 base, and 4 bases had no gene match. The CDR3 spells CASSLMGGFSYEQYF. Written as DNA, the CDR3 is TGCGCCAGCAGCTTGATGGGAGGGTTCTCCTACGAGCAGTACTTC.

This clonotype was counted a few times. The chain recombines TRBV12-3 or TRBV12-4 with TRBJ2-1; D may be TRBD1 or TRBD2 (6 bases each). CDR3 length: 15 amino acids. Trimming pared 5 bases from V and 2 bases from J, leaving 13 bases between. CDR3 protein: CASSRLGGAYNEQFF. The CDR3 bases are TGTGCCAGCAGTCGCCTCGGGGGCGCCTACAATGAGCAGTTCTTC.